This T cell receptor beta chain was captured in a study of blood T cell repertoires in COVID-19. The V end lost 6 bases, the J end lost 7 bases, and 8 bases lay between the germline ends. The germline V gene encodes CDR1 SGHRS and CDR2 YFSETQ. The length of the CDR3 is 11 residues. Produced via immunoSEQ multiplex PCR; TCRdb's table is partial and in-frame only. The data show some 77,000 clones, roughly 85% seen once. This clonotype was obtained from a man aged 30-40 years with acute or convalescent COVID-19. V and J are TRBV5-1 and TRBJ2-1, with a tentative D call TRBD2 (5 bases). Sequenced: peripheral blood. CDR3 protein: CASNGMNEQFF. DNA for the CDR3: TGCGCCAGCAACGGGATGAATGAGCAGTTCTTC.